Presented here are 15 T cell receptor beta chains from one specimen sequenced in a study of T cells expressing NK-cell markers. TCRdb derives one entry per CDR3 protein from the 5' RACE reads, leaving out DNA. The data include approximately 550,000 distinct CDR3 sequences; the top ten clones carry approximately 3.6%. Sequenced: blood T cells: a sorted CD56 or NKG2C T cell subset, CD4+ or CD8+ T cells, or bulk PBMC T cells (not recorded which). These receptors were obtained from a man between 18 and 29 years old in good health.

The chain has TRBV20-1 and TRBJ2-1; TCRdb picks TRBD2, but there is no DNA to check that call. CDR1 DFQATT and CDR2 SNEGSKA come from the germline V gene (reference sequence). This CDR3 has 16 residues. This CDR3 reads CSARDPGLAGIGEQFF.

The CDR3 loop is CASSLESVSGNTIYF. The chain uses TRBV11-2 and TRBJ1-3. Germline V lookup: CDR1 SGHAT, CDR2 FQNNGV. The CDR3 loop spans 15 amino acids.

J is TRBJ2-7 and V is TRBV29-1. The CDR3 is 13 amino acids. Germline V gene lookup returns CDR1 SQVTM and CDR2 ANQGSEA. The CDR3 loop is CSVDDRSSYEQYF.

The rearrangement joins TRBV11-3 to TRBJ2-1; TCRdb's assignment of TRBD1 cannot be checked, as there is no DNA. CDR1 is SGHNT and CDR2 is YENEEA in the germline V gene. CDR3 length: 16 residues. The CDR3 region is CASSLDFSDRGHEQFF.

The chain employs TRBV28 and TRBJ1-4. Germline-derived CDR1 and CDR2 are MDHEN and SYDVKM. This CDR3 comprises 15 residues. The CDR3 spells CASTLGNSRGEKLFF. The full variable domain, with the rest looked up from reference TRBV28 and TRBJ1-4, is DVKVTQSSRYLVKRTGEKVFLECVQDMDHENMFWYRQDPGLGLRLIYFSYDVKMKEKGDIPEGYSVSREKKERFSLILESASTNQTSMYLCASTLGNSRGEKLFFGSGTQLSVL.

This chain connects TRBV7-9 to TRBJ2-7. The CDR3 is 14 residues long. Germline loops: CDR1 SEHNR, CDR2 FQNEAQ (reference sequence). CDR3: CASSLARGHYEQYF.

The CDR3 is CASSRGLATGELFF. The chain uses TRBV14 and TRBJ2-2; the TCRdb call, TRBD2, lacks DNA for checking. This CDR3 has 14 residues. Germline V lookup: CDR1 SGHDN, CDR2 FVKESK.

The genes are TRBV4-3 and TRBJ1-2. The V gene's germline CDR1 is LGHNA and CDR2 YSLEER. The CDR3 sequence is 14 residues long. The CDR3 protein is CASSQDVGTYGYTF.

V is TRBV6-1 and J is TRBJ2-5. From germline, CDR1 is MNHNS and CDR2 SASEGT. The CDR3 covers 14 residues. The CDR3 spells CASSGQGRWETQYF.

The CDR3 is CASRETGVYNEQFF. The chain uses TRBV7-8 and TRBJ2-1; TCRdb's D call of TRBD1 is untestable without DNA. The V gene's germline CDR1 is SGHVS and CDR2 FQNEAQ. The CDR3 extends over 14 amino acids.

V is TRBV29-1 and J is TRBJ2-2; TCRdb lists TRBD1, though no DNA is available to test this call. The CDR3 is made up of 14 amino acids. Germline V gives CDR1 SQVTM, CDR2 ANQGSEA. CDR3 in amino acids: CSVSTGQRSGELFF.

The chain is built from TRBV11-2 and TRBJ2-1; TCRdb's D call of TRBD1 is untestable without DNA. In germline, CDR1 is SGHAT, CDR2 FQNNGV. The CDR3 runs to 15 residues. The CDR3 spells CASSPSRGVYNEQFF.

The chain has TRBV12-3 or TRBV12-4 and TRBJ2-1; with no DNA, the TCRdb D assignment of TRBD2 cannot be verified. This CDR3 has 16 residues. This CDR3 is CASRPGLAGGGDEQFF.

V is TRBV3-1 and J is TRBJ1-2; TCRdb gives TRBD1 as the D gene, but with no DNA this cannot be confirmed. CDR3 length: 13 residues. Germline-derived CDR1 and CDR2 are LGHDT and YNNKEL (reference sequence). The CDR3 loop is CASSQTEGAGYTF.

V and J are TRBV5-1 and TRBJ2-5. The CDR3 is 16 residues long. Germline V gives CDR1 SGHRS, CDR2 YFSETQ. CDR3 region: CASSLELRSSQETQYF.